The present entry profiles one T cell receptor (beta chain) with its context. The antigen remains undetermined. The assay was immunoSEQ multiplex PCR, and TCRdb's table has in-frame clones only and misses some. The sample yields over a thousand clones, approximately 90% seen once. The data were taken from a study of STAT3 mutations in large granular lymphocyte leukemia. Study findings and constraints: Variable sampling intervals and differing treatment regimens complicated linking therapy response to TCR clonal burden changes. At least one immunodominant TCR beta clonotype appeared in every T-cell large granular lymphocyte leukemia patient. All newly emerging clones after therapy were STAT3 wild type.

The CDR3 length is 14 residues. Trimming stripped 6 bases from V and 0 bases from J, with 11 bases between. Germline V lookup: CDR1 SNHLY, CDR2 FYNNEI. The source material was peripheral blood mononuclear cells. The sequence was obtained from a woman between 40 and 50 years old with T-cell large granular lymphocyte leukemia. Some clones in this sample may be carry-over from other donors' samples. The chain carries TRBV2 and TRBJ1-1; a weak D match, TRBD1 (5 bases). CDR3 DNA: TGTGCCAGCAGCCGGGACTCCATGAACACTGAAGCTTTCTTT. Encoded protein: CASSRDSMNTEAFF.